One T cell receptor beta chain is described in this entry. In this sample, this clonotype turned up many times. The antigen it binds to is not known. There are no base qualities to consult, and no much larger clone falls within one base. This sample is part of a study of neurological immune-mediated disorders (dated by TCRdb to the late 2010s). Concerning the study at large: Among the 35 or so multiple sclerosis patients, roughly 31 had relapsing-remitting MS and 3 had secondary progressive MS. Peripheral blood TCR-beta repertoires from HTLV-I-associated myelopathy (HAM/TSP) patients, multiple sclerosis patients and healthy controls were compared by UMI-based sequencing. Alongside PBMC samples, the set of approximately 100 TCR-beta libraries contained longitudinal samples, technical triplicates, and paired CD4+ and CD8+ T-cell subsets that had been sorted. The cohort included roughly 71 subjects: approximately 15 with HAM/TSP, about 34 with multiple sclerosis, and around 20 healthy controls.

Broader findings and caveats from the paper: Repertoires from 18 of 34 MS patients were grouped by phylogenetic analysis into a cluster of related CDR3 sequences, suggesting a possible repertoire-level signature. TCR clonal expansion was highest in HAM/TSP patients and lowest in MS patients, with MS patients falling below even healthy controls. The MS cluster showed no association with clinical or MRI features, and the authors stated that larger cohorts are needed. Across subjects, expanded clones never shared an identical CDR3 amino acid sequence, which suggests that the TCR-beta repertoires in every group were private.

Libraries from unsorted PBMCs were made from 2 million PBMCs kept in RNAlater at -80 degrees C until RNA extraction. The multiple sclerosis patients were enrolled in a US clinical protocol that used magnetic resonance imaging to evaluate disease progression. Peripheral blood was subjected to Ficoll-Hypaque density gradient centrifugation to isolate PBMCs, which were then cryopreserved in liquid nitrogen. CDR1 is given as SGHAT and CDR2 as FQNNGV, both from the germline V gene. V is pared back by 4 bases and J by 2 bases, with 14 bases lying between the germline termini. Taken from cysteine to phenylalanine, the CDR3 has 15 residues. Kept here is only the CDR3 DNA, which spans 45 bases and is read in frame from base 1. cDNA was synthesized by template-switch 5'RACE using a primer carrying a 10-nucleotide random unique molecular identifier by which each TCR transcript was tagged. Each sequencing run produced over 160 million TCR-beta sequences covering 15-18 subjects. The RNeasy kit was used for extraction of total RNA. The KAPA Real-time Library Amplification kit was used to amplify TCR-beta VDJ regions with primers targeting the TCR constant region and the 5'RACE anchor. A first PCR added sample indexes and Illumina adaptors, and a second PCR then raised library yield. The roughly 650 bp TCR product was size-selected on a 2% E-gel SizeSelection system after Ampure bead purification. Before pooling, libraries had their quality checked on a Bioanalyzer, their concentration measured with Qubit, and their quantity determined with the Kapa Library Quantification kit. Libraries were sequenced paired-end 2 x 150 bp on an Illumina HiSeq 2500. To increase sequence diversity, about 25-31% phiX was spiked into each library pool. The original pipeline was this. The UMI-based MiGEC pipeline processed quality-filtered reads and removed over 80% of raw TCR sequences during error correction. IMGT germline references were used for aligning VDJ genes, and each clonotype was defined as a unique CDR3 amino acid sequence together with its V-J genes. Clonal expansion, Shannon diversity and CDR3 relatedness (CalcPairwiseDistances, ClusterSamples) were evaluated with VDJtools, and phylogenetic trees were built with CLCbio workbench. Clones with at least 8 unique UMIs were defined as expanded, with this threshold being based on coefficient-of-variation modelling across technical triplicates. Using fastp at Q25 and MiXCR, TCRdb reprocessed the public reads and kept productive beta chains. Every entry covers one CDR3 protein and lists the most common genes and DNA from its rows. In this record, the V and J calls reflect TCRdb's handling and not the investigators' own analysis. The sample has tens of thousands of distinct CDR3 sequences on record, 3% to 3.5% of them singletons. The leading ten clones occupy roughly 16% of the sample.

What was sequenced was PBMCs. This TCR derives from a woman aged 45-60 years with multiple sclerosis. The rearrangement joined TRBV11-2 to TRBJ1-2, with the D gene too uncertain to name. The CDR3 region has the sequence CASSSSSGRNYGYTF. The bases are TGTGCCAGCAGCTCAAGCAGCGGGCGGAACTATGGCTACACCTTC.